Each of the 22 T cell receptor beta chains below was sequenced from the same sample in a study of cytomegalovirus exposure and HLA in healthy donors. The PCR contained 60 Vbeta and 13 Jbeta primers. The method was immunoSEQ multiplex PCR; TCRdb's version includes in-frame clones alone and lacks a portion of them. Among fewer than 200,000 clones listed, around 81% were seen once. Sequences were obtained from PBMCs. The source of these receptors is a woman younger than 45 in good health and CMV-seronegative.

In this sample, this clone turned up a few times. The V call is TRBV2, the J call TRBJ2-1, with D perhaps matching TRBD2 (6 bases). Germline V gene lookup returns CDR1 SNHLY and CDR2 FYNNEI. CDR3 size: 13 residues. Trimming left V 6 bases short and J 7 bases short, with 13 bases between. The CDR3 protein is CASRAGSLNEQFF. The CDR3 nucleotides read TGTGCCAGCAGGGCCGGGAGCTTGAATGAGCAGTTCTTC.

The chain combines TRBV10-2 with TRBJ1-1, with a tentative D call TRBD1 (6 bases). This CDR3 has 14 residues. V was clipped by 7 bases and J by 2 bases, with 14 bases between them. The germline V gene encodes CDR1 WSHSY and CDR2 SAAADI. CDR3 DNA: TGCGCCAGCATCGGAGACAGGTCTAACACTGAAGCTTTCTTT. Translated, it gives CASIGDRSNTEAFF.

A single count supports this clone. The chain has TRBV6-1 and TRBJ2-7; possible D gene TRBD1, 6 bases. The V gene's germline CDR1 is MNHNS and CDR2 SASEGT. Trimming pared 2 bases from V and 7 bases from J, leaving 21 bases between. The CDR3 runs 16 residues. The CDR3 loop reads CASSERQGIIRWEQYF. CDR3 nucleotide sequence: TGTGCCAGCAGTGAAAGGCAGGGGATTATCCGTTGGGAGCAGTACTTC.

CDR3 DNA sequence: TGTGCCAGCAGTTTCCTCACAGATACGCAGTATTTT. Translating it yields CASSFLTDTQYF. V gene TRBV28 combines with J gene TRBJ2-3; D uncertain. The CDR3 length is 12 residues. Germline CDR1 and CDR2: MDHEN and SYDVKM. Trimming took off 3 bases at V and 2 bases at J, with 3 bases between the two ends.

V usage is TRBV2 and J usage is TRBJ2-5; no definite D call. The CDR3 loop spans 14 amino acids. V lost 5 bases and J 1 base, leaving 11 bases between the germline ends. Looked up from germline, CDR1 is SNHLY and CDR2 is FYNNEI. Written as DNA, the CDR3 is TGTGCCAGCAGTCCACCTACGGTCCAAGAGACCCAGTACTTC. Amino acids: CASSPPTVQETQYF.

The chain is built from TRBV5-6 and TRBJ1-2; D possibly corresponds to TRBD1 (5 bases). Germline CDR1 SGHDT, CDR2 YYEEEE. The CDR3 extends over 17 amino acids. V gave up 1 base and J gave up 9 bases, with 25 bases separating them. The chain's CDR3 is CASSLNFVSGLGGRYTF. CDR3 DNA: TGTGCCAGCAGCTTGAATTTTGTGAGCGGTTTGGGGGGACGCTACACCTTC. Based on the CDR3 plus reference TRBV5-6 and TRBJ1-2, the full variable domain is DAGVTQSPTHLIKTRGQQVTLRCSPKSGHDTVSWYQQALGQGPQFIFQYYEEEERQRGNFPDRFSGHQFPNYSSELNVNALLLGDSALYLCASSLNFVSGLGGRYTFGSGTRLTVV.

This clone was observed a few times. The chain couples TRBV6-6 to TRBJ2-2; D is uncertain. Looked up from germline, CDR1 is MNHNY and CDR2 is SVGAGI (reference sequence). Trimming took 7 bases from V and 6 from J, leaving 9 bases between them. The CDR3 runs 12 residues. The CDR3 DNA sequence: TGTGCCAGCACCGACTGGTCCGGGGAGCTGTTTTTT. Its translation is CASTDWSGELFF.

This sequence joins TRBV19 and TRBJ1-5; TRBD1 might be the D (5 bases). Looked up from germline, CDR1 is LNHDA and CDR2 is SQIVND (reference sequence). The CDR3 is made up of 13 amino acids. V was shortened by 4 bases and J by 5 bases, with 9 bases between the two germline ends. Here the CDR3 reads CASSTRGHQPQHF. For the CDR3, the DNA is TGTGCCAGTAGTACTAGGGGTCATCAGCCCCAGCATTTT.

J is TRBJ2-7 and V is TRBV5-6, with 9 bases fitting TRBD2. The CDR3 is made up of 16 amino acids. The ends lost 0 bases at V and 3 bases at J; junction bases unmatched: 7. CDR1 and CDR2 from the germline V gene are SGHDT and YYEEEE. The CDR3 loop is CASSLDGLTSGYEQYF. In DNA, the CDR3 is TGTGCCAGCAGCTTGGACGGACTGACTAGCGGCTACGAGCAGTACTTC.

This chain joins TRBV2 and TRBJ2-3; 8 bases agree with TRBD2. The junction had 7 bases not matched to a gene; V was cut back by 4 bases and J by 1 base. This CDR3 contains 16 residues. CDR1 is SNHLY and CDR2 is FYNNEI in the germline V gene. CDR3 coding DNA: TGTGCCAGCAGTGTTTCGGGGGGGCTTGGCACAGATACGCAGTATTTT. This encodes CASSVSGGLGTDTQYF.

The rearrangement uses TRBV6-6 and TRBJ1-3; D is uncertain. Trimming cost V 5 bases and J 0 bases, with 8 bases left between them. The CDR3 sequence is 14 residues long. The germline CDR1 and CDR2 sequences are MNHNY and SVGAGI (reference sequence). This CDR3 is CASSQQHSGNTIYF. Here the CDR3 DNA reads TGTGCCAGCAGTCAACAACACTCTGGAAACACCATATATTTT.

J is TRBJ2-7 and V is TRBV6-1; no clear D gene. The germline V and J ends were trimmed by 2 bases and 4 bases, with 24 bases remaining between them. This CDR3 is 18 amino acids long. CDR1 and CDR2 (germline): MNHNS, SASEGT. The CDR3 loop is CASSERITTRLRLYEQYF. The CDR3 bases are TGTGCCAGCAGTGAACGTATTACGACGCGACTCCGACTGTACGAGCAGTACTTC.

This clone has a single count. The chain uses TRBV28 and TRBJ1-5; tentatively, D is TRBD1 (5 bases). This CDR3 spans 13 amino acids. The germline V gene has CDR1 MDHEN and CDR2 SYDVKM. Trimming shortened V by 8 bases and J by 4 bases, and 12 bases separated the two germline ends. CDR3 loop: CASGGTANQPQHF. In DNA form, the CDR3 reads TGTGCCAGCGGCGGGACGGCAAATCAGCCCCAGCATTTT.

V usage is TRBV9 and J usage is TRBJ2-1, with TRBD2 identical over 8 bases. In germline, CDR1 is SGDLS, CDR2 YYNGEE. CDR3 length equals 16 residues. V lost 4 bases to trimming and J lost 5 bases; unmatched junction nucleotides: 11. The CDR3 here is CASSTGGGTGDNEQFF. The DNA of the CDR3 is TGTGCCAGCAGCACCGGGGGGGGGACTGGAGACAATGAGCAGTTCTTC.

This clone came up once. The chain is built from TRBV19 and TRBJ1-1; 8 bases agree with TRBD1. The CDR3 totals 12 residues. Per the germline V gene, CDR1 is LNHDA and CDR2 is SQIVND (reference sequence). V lost 5 bases, J lost 4 bases, and 0 bases stayed unmatched. In nucleotides, the CDR3 is TGTGCCAGTAGTCAGGGGGCCACTGAAGCTTTCTTT. Translation gives CASSQGATEAFF.

Here the CDR3 reads CASSEYQGFYEQYF. The CDR3 DNA reads as TGTGCCAGCAGTGAATATCAGGGGTTCTACGAGCAGTACTTC. This chain connects TRBV25-1 to TRBJ2-7; possible D gene TRBD1, 6 bases. Germline CDR1 MGHDK, CDR2 SYGVNS. Trimming took 0 bases from V and 3 from J, leaving 9 bases between them. The CDR3 contains 14 residues.

The count of this clone is one. This rearrangement joins TRBV21-1 to TRBJ2-7; TRBD1, the table's D call, lacks a check against the DNA. TRBV21-1 is flagged as a pseudogene. The CDR3 consists of 18 residues. The CDR3 region is CASSKSPPRTGVNYEQYF. The CDR3 DNA follows: TGTGCCAGCAGCAAATCTCCCCCGAGGACAGGTGTTAACTACGAGCAGTACTTC.

The gene calls are TRBV27 and TRBJ2-7; 7 nucleotides match TRBD1. After removal of 5 bases from V and 2 bases from J, the junction contained 12 bases not matched to a gene. Germline assignment: CDR1 MNHEY and CDR2 SMNVEV (reference sequence). CDR3 length: 16 amino acids. CDR3 protein: CASSPLLRGRAYEQYF. The CDR3 DNA sequence: TGTGCCAGCAGTCCTTTACTGAGGGGGCGGGCCTACGAGCAGTACTTC.

The gene calls are TRBV7-8 and TRBJ2-3; 8 bases fit TRBD1. With V trimmed by 5 bases and J by 2 bases, 6 bases remained unmatched. Germline assignment: CDR1 SGHVS and CDR2 FQNEAQ. The CDR3 has 15 amino acids. The CDR3 nucleotides read TGTGCCAGCAGCCAACGGACAGGGTTCACAGATACGCAGTATTTT. Its translation: CASSQRTGFTDTQYF.

The gene calls are TRBV5-1 and TRBJ1-2; possibly TRBD1 for D (6 bases). The V end was cut by 0 bases, the J end by 4 bases, with 13 bases between. Germline assignment: CDR1 SGHRS and CDR2 YFSETQ. The CDR3 runs 15 residues. CDR3 region: CASSLEAGAGYGYTF. CDR3 DNA: TGCGCCAGCAGCTTGGAGGCAGGGGCGGGCTATGGCTACACCTTC.

The rearrangement joins TRBV10-3 to TRBJ1-4; 7 bases fit TRBD1. The CDR3 extends over 15 amino acids. The J segment lost 1 base and the V segment lost 3 bases, leaving 2 bases of the junction unmatched. Per germline, CDR1 ENHRY and CDR2 SYGVKD. Written as DNA, the CDR3 is TGTGCCATCAGTGATACAGGGGAAACTAATGAAAAACTGTTTTTT. It encodes CAISDTGETNEKLFF.

The chain uses TRBV11-2 and TRBJ1-1; no definite D call. The V end lost 5 bases, the J end lost 0 bases, and 22 bases lay between the germline ends. This CDR3 is 18 amino acids long. Germline V gives CDR1 SGHAT, CDR2 FQNNGV. The CDR3 is CASSRKTQRRLMNTEAFF. The DNA for the CDR3 is TGTGCCAGCAGCCGAAAGACACAGCGGAGATTGATGAACACTGAAGCTTTCTTT.